The 18 T cell receptor beta chains below all came from one sample that was sequenced in a study of T cell responses to AZD1222 COVID-19 vaccine. Clones were read by immunoSEQ multiplex PCR, and TCRdb kept only the in-frame ones, dropping some. The table has 100,000 to 150,000 clones, 85% to 90% seen once. The sample in question was peripheral blood, obtained on day 0 of MenACWY control vaccination. These receptors came from an adult in good health.

Comments on this clone: Other DNA variants within this sample encode the same CDR3. The genes are TRBV7-9 and TRBJ1-2; D is uncertain. The CDR3 is made up of 14 amino acids. Trimming cost V 1 base and J 0 bases, with 6 bases left between them. The germline V gene has CDR1 SEHNR and CDR2 FQNEAQ (reference sequence). CDR3 nucleotides: TGTGCCAGCAGCTTAGTCAGCACTAACTATGGCTACACCTTC. This codes for CASSLVSTNYGYTF.

CDR3 nucleotides: TGCGCCAGCAGCTCGCGGGAGTGGGGCTACAATGAGCAGTTCTTC. Protein sequence: CASSSREWGYNEQFF. The chain joins TRBV5-1 to TRBJ2-1; the match to TRBD2 covers 7 bases. The CDR3 is made up of 15 amino acids. Germline-derived CDR1 and CDR2 are SGHRS and YFSETQ. V was clipped by 3 bases and J by 3 bases; unmatched bases: 6.

The CDR3 bases are TGTGCCAGCAGCCGGGGGACAGGGGGCGCGGACAAAAACATTCAGTACTTC. This translates into CASSRGTGGADKNIQYF. The chain has TRBV3-1 (or the pseudogene TRBV3-2) and TRBJ2-4; 12 nucleotides line up with TRBD1. CDR3 size: 17 residues. Trimming removed 4 bases from V and 3 bases from J; junction bases left unmatched: 7. Germline CDR1 LGHDT, CDR2 YNNKEL (reference sequence).

This chain uses TRBV11-3 with TRBJ1-2; 8 nucleotides align to TRBD1. This CDR3 has 15 amino acids. The germline CDR1 and CDR2 sequences are SGHNT and YENEEA. V lost 4 bases to trimming and J lost 7 bases; unmatched junction nucleotides: 11. CDR3 nucleotide sequence: TGTGCCAGCAGCTCCTATGAGACAGGGGCGGGTGGCTACACCTTC. This codes for CASSSYETGAGGYTF.

This clone appeared a few times. V gene TRBV11-3 combines with J gene TRBJ2-1; TRBD2 matches 10 bases. CDR1 is SGHNT, CDR2 YENEEA, per germline. The CDR3 loop spans 14 amino acids. The V segment lost 7 bases and the J segment 6 bases; nucleotides outside the gene matches: 6. The CDR3 spells CASKAGGPTNEQFF. CDR3 nucleotides: TGTGCCAGCAAAGCGGGAGGGCCGACCAATGAGCAGTTCTTC.

The chain recombines TRBV5-6 with TRBJ2-7; TRBD1 is a possible D gene (6 bases). This CDR3 contains 17 residues. In germline, CDR1 is SGHDT, CDR2 YYEEEE. V lost 4 bases, J lost 3 bases, and 23 bases lay in between. This CDR3 is CASSPEGPTGLVYEQYF. CDR3 DNA: TGTGCCAGCAGCCCGGAAGGGCCTACAGGGTTGGTCTACGAGCAGTACTTC.

The V and J genes are TRBV27 and TRBJ2-7; TRBD1 is a possible D gene (5 bases). CDR1 and CDR2 from the germline V gene are MNHEY and SMNVEV (reference sequence). V lost 3 bases to trimming and J lost 0 bases, with 9 bases between them. The CDR3 runs to 14 residues. This CDR3 reads CASSFQGSSYEQYF. DNA for the CDR3: TGTGCCAGCAGTTTCCAGGGTTCCTCCTACGAGCAGTACTTC.

The V and J genes are TRBV10-3 and TRBJ2-6; D is unclear. This CDR3 spans 15 amino acids. Germline values: CDR1 ENHRY, CDR2 SYGVKD. Trimming removed 6 bases from V and 0 bases from J, with 9 bases in between. CDR3 in DNA: TGTGCCATCAGCATAGTGAGCTCTGGGGCCAACGTCCTGACTTTC. Its protein is CAISIVSSGANVLTF.

The V call is TRBV11-2, the J call TRBJ2-2; TRBD1 aligns across 8 bases. This CDR3 spans 15 amino acids. V lost 5 bases to trimming and J lost 7 bases; unmatched junction nucleotides: 9. CDR1 and CDR2 from the germline V gene are SGHAT and FQNNGV. CDR3 in amino acids: CASSPQGARGGELFF. As DNA, the CDR3 is TGTGCCAGCAGCCCCCAGGGGGCGCGGGGCGGGGAGCTGTTTTTT.

The V call is TRBV30, the J call TRBJ2-5; D is ambiguous. V was pared by 4 bases and J by 1 base, with 7 bases between. The CDR3 runs 12 residues. CDR1 is GTSNPN and CDR2 is SVGIG in the germline V gene (reference sequence). CDR3 coding DNA: TGTGCCTGGAAGTGGGCCCAAGAGACCCAGTACTTC. It is translated as CAWKWAQETQYF.

This chain uses TRBV7-6 with TRBJ1-2; 8 bases are a match to TRBD1. The V gene's germline CDR1 is SGHVS and CDR2 FNYEAQ. Trimming removed 5 bases from V and 0 bases from J; junction bases left unmatched: 8. This CDR3 comprises 16 residues. The CDR3 DNA follows: TGTGCCAGCAGCCCCGGGACAGGCAACACTAACTATGGCTACACCTTC. Amino acids: CASSPGTGNTNYGYTF.

The V gene is TRBV16, the J gene TRBJ2-1; the D call may be TRBD1 or TRBD2 (5 bases each). The CDR3 has 16 residues. Germline V gene data show CDR1 as KGHSY and CDR2 as FQNENV. Trimming left V 0 bases short and J 0 bases short, with 9 bases between. The CDR3 DNA sequence: TGTGCCAGCAGCCAATCTGCAGGGAGCTCCTACAATGAGCAGTTCTTC. Translating it yields CASSQSAGSSYNEQFF.

CDR3 DNA: TGTGCCACCAAGGGACAGGGTGGGAGAAACACTGAAGCTTTCTTT. It encodes CATKGQGGRNTEAFF. The gene calls are TRBV19 and TRBJ1-1; 9 positions match TRBD1. V shed 10 bases and J 2 bases; nucleotides not matched to a gene: 11. The CDR3 contains 15 residues. From germline, CDR1 is LNHDA and CDR2 SQIVND (reference sequence).

The rearrangement links TRBV7-8 to TRBJ2-2; D may be TRBD2 (5 bases). Trimming shortened V by 1 base and J by 0 bases, and 9 bases separated the two germline ends. This CDR3 region has 16 residues. Germline V gene data show CDR1 as SGHVS and CDR2 as FQNEAQ. The CDR3 protein is CASSLGERSNTGELFF. The CDR3 DNA reads as TGTGCCAGCAGCTTAGGGGAGCGGTCGAACACCGGGGAGCTGTTTTTT.

This chain joins TRBV5-6 and TRBJ1-2; 7 bases match TRBD1. V was clipped by 0 bases and J by 0 bases; unmatched bases: 5. The CDR3 is made up of 16 amino acids. The germline CDR1 and CDR2 sequences are SGHDT and YYEEEE. The DNA for the CDR3 is TGTGCCAGCAGCTTGGCCTTAACAGGGGCTAACTATGGCTACACCTTC. Translating it yields CASSLALTGANYGYTF.

The chain combines TRBV6-5 with TRBJ1-2; 8 nucleotides line up with TRBD1. Germline loops: CDR1 MNHEY, CDR2 SVGAGI. CDR3 size: 14 residues. Trimming took 11 bases from V and 0 from J; bases not matched to a gene: 8. The CDR3 nucleotides read TGTGCCTGCGCGAGGACAGGGACTAACTATGGCTACACCTTC. This gives the protein CACARTGTNYGYTF.

The chain carries TRBV19 and TRBJ1-6; 7 bases map to TRBD1. CDR1 is LNHDA and CDR2 is SQIVND in the germline V gene (reference sequence). The J segment lost 7 bases and the V segment lost 10 bases, leaving 7 bases of the junction unmatched. The CDR3 loop spans 13 amino acids. CDR3 nucleotides: TGTGCCACCCGGAGGGACAGAAATTCACCCCTCCACTTT. It yields the protein CATRRDRNSPLHF.

This sequence joins TRBV2 and TRBJ1-1, with D hard to call. V lost 9 bases, J lost 3 bases, and 14 bases lay in between. The CDR3 is 13 amino acids. Germline V gene sequence: CDR1 SNHLY, CDR2 FYNNEI. CDR3 region: CASCPFGDTEAFF. The CDR3 nucleotides are TGTGCCAGTTGTCCGTTTGGAGACACTGAAGCTTTCTTT.